The sequence of this T cell receptor beta chain was determined in a study of CD8 T cells in ankylosing spondylitis. General study points: Eight highly homologous variants formed a TCR beta motif that appeared characteristic of ankylosing spondylitis blood.

One entry per CDR3 protein results from TCRdb running MiXCR on the 5' RACE reads. This sample has 220,000 or so distinct CDR3 sequences; around 20% occur once, and the top ten carry approximately 40%. This clonotype turned up a few times. Its target is not known. The ends lost 1 base at V and 5 bases at J; junction bases unmatched: 5. The CDR3 is made up of 17 amino acids. The sequenced sample was blood, either unsorted or a sorted T cell fraction (not recorded which). This rearrangement joins TRBV12-3 or TRBV12-4 to TRBJ2-7, with 16 nucleotides matching TRBD2. The clonotype originates from a male donor with ankylosing spondylitis. For the CDR3, the DNA is TGTGCCAGCAGTTTAGGGGGACTAGCGGGAGGGCTCCACGAGCAGTACTTC. Amino acid sequence: CASSLGGLAGGLHEQYF.